This is a list of T cell receptor beta chains from one sample in a study of sequential checkpoint blockade in melanoma. Libraries were prepared by immunoSEQ multiplex PCR; TCRdb keeps only in-frame clonotypes and omits some of them. The profile shows around 9,200 clones, approximately 25% of them singletons. The sequences come from tumor tissue (inferred from file names), collected from a patient given nivolumab and ipilimumab in sequence. Source of these receptors: a human donor with melanoma. Both conserved end residues are part of each CDR3. The D gene is left open where the match is weak. A clone size is listed for some rows: how often the clone was seen (once, few, many), or a class if it is expanded.

j_call	d_call	clone_size	v_call	cdr3_nt	cdr3_aa
TRBJ1-6	-	-	TRBV11-3	TGTGCCAGCAGCTCCGCCTCCGGGCTGGGTAATTCACCCCTCCACTTT	CASSSASGLGNSPLHF
TRBJ1-2	-	-	TRBV19	TGTGCCAGTAACCCGGTAAAGGGAACAGCAAACTATGGCTACACCTTC	CASNPVKGTANYGYTF
TRBJ2-7	TRBD1	-	TRBV28	TGTGCCAGCAGTTTATGGTCCGGGACAGGGTCCGGCGAGCAGTACTTC	CASSLWSGTGSGEQYF
TRBJ2-3	-	few	TRBV5-1	TGCGCCAGCAGCTCCCAGTTGGGGGTTGCAGATACGCAGTATTTT	CASSSQLGVADTQYF
TRBJ1-5	-	once	TRBV19	TGTGCCAGTAGTATAAAAGACTCGCCGGCAGGTCAGCCCCAGCATTTT	CASSIKDSPAGQPQHF
TRBJ1-1	TRBD1	-	TRBV11-3	TGTGCCAGCAGCTCGACCGGGACAGAACCGTTGGGGGCTTTCTTT	CASSSTGTEPLGAFF
TRBJ2-3	-	-	TRBV6-8	TGTGCCAGCAGTTACGAGGCGGGGACGACAGATACGCAGTATTTT	CASSYEAGTTDTQYF
TRBJ2-7	-	many	TRBV11-3	TGTGCCAGCAGCTTTTGGCGGGCCGCCTACGAGCAGTACTTC	CASSFWRAAYEQYF
TRBJ2-6	-	-	TRBV5-1	TGCGCCAGCAGCTTGATTGGACAGAGCTCTGGGGCCAACGTCCTGACTTTC	CASSLIGQSSGANVLTF
TRBJ1-4	TRBD1	few	TRBV6-8	TGTGCCAGCAGCCGGACAGGGATGGCAACTAATGAAAAACTGTTTTTT	CASSRTGMATNEKLFF
TRBJ1-5	-	few	TRBV12-2	TGTGCCTCGGCCGTCGCTCGGAATAGCAATCAGCCCCAGCATTTT	CASAVARNSNQPQHF
TRBJ1-1	-	-	TRBV28	TGTGCCAGCAGCGAATTTCGACAGCCTCATTTGAACACTGAAGCTTTCTTT	CASSEFRQPHLNTEAFF
TRBJ2-6	TRBD1	-	TRBV28	TGTGCCAGCAGTTTGGGGACAGTTAGCTCTGGGGCCAACGTCCTGACTTTC	CASSLGTVSSGANVLTF
TRBJ1-5	-	-	TRBV2	TGTGCCAGCAGTGCGTCGACAGGCAATCAGCCCCAGCATTTT	CASSASTGNQPQHF
TRBJ1-4	TRBD1	-	TRBV19	TGTGCCAGTAGTATCGGGACAGGGCAGGAAAAACTGTTTTTT	CASSIGTGQEKLFF
TRBJ1-4	-	few	TRBV28	TGTGCCAGCAGCTCCGGTCTACAGGCAACTAATGAAAAACTGTTTTTT	CASSSGLQATNEKLFF
TRBJ1-2	-	-	TRBV11-3	TGTGCCAGCAGCTTAGGACCATTGCAGGGGAACTATGGCTACACCTTC	CASSLGPLQGNYGYTF
TRBJ2-2	-	many	TRBV6-8	TGTGCCAGCAGGGTGGACACGAACACCGGGGAGCTGTTTTTT	CASRVDTNTGELFF
TRBJ2-5	TRBD2	few	TRBV4-1	TGCGCCAGCAGCCTTGGGACTAGCGGGGGCGGTTGGGAGACCCAGTACTTC	CASSLGTSGGGWETQYF
TRBJ2-2	-	-	TRBV5-1	TGCGCCAGCAGCTTTAGTACAGCGAACACCGGGGAGCTGTTTTTT	CASSFSTANTGELFF
TRBJ2-5	-	-	TRBV18	TGTGCCAGTTCCCCCCCTGGAGGGGGGAATGTAGAGACCCAGTACTTC	CASSPPGGGNVETQYF
TRBJ2-3	TRBD2	medium-sized	TRBV11-3	TGTGCCAGCAGCTTGCGACTAGCGGGGGGCCCGACAGATACGCAGTATTTT	CASSLRLAGGPTDTQYF
TRBJ2-5	TRBD2	-	TRBV29-1	TGCAGCGTTGAACAGGGCGGACTAGCGGGGGGGCAAGAGACCCAGTACTTC	CSVEQGGLAGGQETQYF
TRBJ1-3	TRBD1	-	TRBV11-3	TGTGCCAGCAGCTCCGCGACACAGGGGGCTTGGAGCTCTGGAAACACCATATATTTT	CASSSATQGAWSSGNTIYF
TRBJ2-1	-	few	TRBV6-8	TGTGCCAGCAGTCCCCCCGAGGGGAGAGAATACAATGAGCAGTTCTTC	CASSPPEGREYNEQFF
TRBJ1-5	TRBD1	few	TRBV6-8	TGTGCCAGCAGCCGAGGACAGGGAGGATATAGCAATCAGCCCCAGCATTTT	CASSRGQGGYSNQPQHF
TRBJ2-1	TRBD1	few	TRBV11-3	TGTGCCAGCAGCAGGACAGGGCGCTCCTACAATGAGCAGTTCTTC	CASSRTGRSYNEQFF
TRBJ2-1	TRBD2	few	TRBV11-3	TGTGCCAGCAGCGCGGGGGGCCGGGACAATGAGCAGTTCTTC	CASSAGGRDNEQFF
TRBJ2-7	TRBD1	medium-sized	TRBV6-8	TGTGCCAGCAAACCCGCTTGGGACAGGGTTGACGAGCAGTACTTC	CASKPAWDRVDEQYF
TRBJ1-1	TRBD1	-	TRBV19	TGTGCCAGTGCCGGGACAGGGGGAGTAACTGAAGCTTTCTTT	CASAGTGGVTEAFF
TRBJ2-7	-	-	TRBV6-7	TGTGCCAGCAGACACCCGGGCGAGCAGTACTTC	CASRHPGEQYF
TRBJ2-2	-	few	TRBV6-8	TGTGCCAGCAGCCTCGGGGGGCTAAACACCGGGGAGCTGTTTTTT	CASSLGGLNTGELFF